This T cell receptor (beta chain) was sequenced for a study of OX40 agonist ivuxolimab in advanced cancers. The germline CDR1 and CDR2 sequences are KGHSH and LQKENI. The V gene end was trimmed by 2 bases and the J gene end by 7 bases; junction bases not matched to a gene: 14. The CDR3 length is 16 residues. Baseline was the first blood sampling point, followed by cycle 4 day 1 and cycle 7 day 1. The data were produced by immunoSEQ multiplex PCR, yet TCRdb's version contains in-frame clones alone and is incomplete. The table has 70,000 to 95,000 clones, over 90% seen once. This rearrangement joins TRBV18 to TRBJ2-7; 7 bases match TRBD2. The receptor was derived from an adult with an advanced solid tumor such as melanoma, head and neck, liver or kidney cancer. The specimen comprised CD4+ or CD8+ T cells sorted from blood, sampled in a trial of the OX40 agonist ivuxolimab. CDR3 nucleotides: TGTGCCAGCTCACCAAGACGGCAGGGCCGCGGGGGAGAGCAGTACTTC. It yields the protein CASSPRRQGRGGEQYF.